A single sample gave rise to the 24 T cell receptor beta chains below, sequenced in a study of graft-versus-host responses after intestinal transplantation. Antigen specificity for these receptors is unknown. The assay was immunoSEQ multiplex PCR, and TCRdb's table has in-frame clones only and misses some. The table lists tens of thousands of clones, nearly 95% of them singletons, with less than 0.25% in the top ten. The sequencing here drew on unstimulated CD8+ T cells sorted from spleen or lymph node cells, taken before transplant. All receptors derive from a human donor who was the organ donor for an intestinal transplant.

V and J are TRBV5-6 and TRBJ2-7; D uncertain. The CDR3 extends over 14 amino acids. V was clipped by 4 bases and J by 0 bases, with 11 bases between them. CDR1 is SGHDT, CDR2 YYEEEE, per germline. Here the CDR3 DNA reads TGTGCCAGCAGCCTAGGGTCCTACTCCTACGAGCAGTACTTC. Protein product: CASSLGSYSYEQYF.

CDR3 nucleotides: TGTGCCAGCAGTACCCCCCGGGGCGTGGGGACTGAAGCTTTCTTT. This gives the protein CASSTPRGVGTEAFF. The V and J genes are TRBV6-5 and TRBJ1-1; D is possibly TRBD1 (5 bases). The CDR3 is made up of 15 amino acids. Germline assignment: CDR1 MNHEY and CDR2 SVGAGI. The V and J ends lost 5 bases and 5 bases respectively, with 18 bases between them.

The CDR3: CASSVAGTGGSSLHF. CDR3 nucleotides: TGTGCCAGCAGCGTAGCTGGGACAGGGGGATCATCCCTCCACTTT. V is TRBV9 and J is TRBJ1-6; 11 positions match TRBD1. With V trimmed by 0 bases and J by 14 bases, 7 bases remained unmatched. The CDR3 consists of 15 residues. Germline V lookup: CDR1 SGDLS, CDR2 YYNGEE.

This chain connects TRBV4-1 to TRBJ1-2; tentatively, D is TRBD1 (5 bases). CDR1 and CDR2 (germline): MGHRA, YSYEKL. Trimming stripped 4 bases from V and 8 bases from J, with 17 bases between. The CDR3 is made up of 14 amino acids. The CDR3 DNA reads TGCGCCAGCAGCCGGACGGGGGACGCGCAGGGCTACACCTTC. This gives the protein CASSRTGDAQGYTF.

V gene TRBV27 combines with J gene TRBJ2-1, with D perhaps given as TRBD1 or TRBD2 (5 bases each). This CDR3 is 11 amino acids long. CDR1 is MNHEY, CDR2 SMNVEV, per germline (reference sequence). The V end was cut by 4 bases, the J end by 7 bases, with 5 bases between. CDR3 DNA sequence: TGTGCCAGCAGTTGGGGGAATGAGCAGTTCTTC. It encodes CASSWGNEQFF.

The chain is built from TRBV4-1 and TRBJ2-7, with D tentatively TRBD2 (5 bases). The V and J ends lost 2 bases and 4 bases respectively, with 15 bases between them. CDR1 and CDR2 from the germline V gene are MGHRA and YSYEKL. CDR3 length: 15 residues. CDR3 DNA sequence: TGCGCCAGCAGCCAAACGGAGACCGGGGTATACGAGCAGTACTTC. This sequence encodes CASSQTETGVYEQYF.

This clone has just a few counts. The chain has TRBV18 and TRBJ1-3, with 9 bases identical to TRBD1. J was trimmed by 2 bases and V by 4 bases; bases with no gene match: 12. Germline V gene lookup returns CDR1 KGHSH and CDR2 LQKENI. The CDR3 has 18 residues. The CDR3: CASSLGQGTVVPGNTIYF. Here the CDR3 DNA reads TGTGCCAGCTCACTGGGACAGGGAACCGTCGTCCCTGGAAACACCATATATTTT.

The chain is built from TRBV7-8 and TRBJ2-1; TRBD1 matches 7 bases. V was pared by 6 bases and J by 2 bases, with 7 bases of the junction left unmatched. The CDR3 runs 15 residues. Germline loops: CDR1 SGHVS, CDR2 FQNEAQ. This CDR3 reads CASSFGQATYNEQFF. CDR3 bases: TGTGCCAGCAGTTTTGGACAGGCCACCTACAATGAGCAGTTCTTC.

The chain is built from TRBV2 and TRBJ1-6; D gene ambiguous. V was cut by 8 bases and J by 4 bases, with 18 bases left in between. CDR1 is SNHLY and CDR2 is FYNNEI in the germline V gene. This CDR3 comprises 16 residues. CDR3 nucleotide sequence: TGTGCCAGCTTTCCCCCAGAGGGAGAATATAATTCACCCCTCCACTTT. It codes for CASFPPEGEYNSPLHF.

The DNA for the CDR3 is TGTGCCAGCAGCCCTAGACAGGGGATTGGGGCCAACGTCCTGACTTTC. This encodes CASSPRQGIGANVLTF. The chain carries TRBV11-3 and TRBJ2-6, with 8 bases matching TRBD1. Looked up from germline, CDR1 is SGHNT and CDR2 is YENEEA. Trimming took 5 bases from V and 3 from J; bases not matched to a gene: 6. The CDR3 loop spans 16 amino acids.

This clone has only one observation. The chain couples TRBV7-9 to TRBJ1-2, with 7 bases identical to TRBD1. Germline trimming cut 5 bases from V and 4 bases from J; bases unmatched to any gene: 13. The length of the CDR3 is 16 residues. The germline gives CDR1 SEHNR, CDR2 FQNEAQ (reference sequence). CDR3 sequence: CASSAGLDRTSYGYTF. The CDR3 coding sequence is TGTGCCAGCAGCGCTGGCCTGGACAGGACCAGCTATGGCTACACCTTC.

J is TRBJ1-2 and V is TRBV30; D may be TRBD1 (6 bases). V was shortened by 3 bases and J by 0 bases, with 11 bases between the two germline ends. This CDR3 comprises 14 residues. CDR1 is GTSNPN, CDR2 SVGIG, per germline (reference sequence). CDR3 coding DNA: TGTGCCTGGAGAGGGGGGGAAGCTAACTATGGCTACACCTTC. Protein sequence: CAWRGGEANYGYTF.

The CDR3 DNA reads as TGTGCCAGCAGCGGGGGCTATGGCTACACCTTC. It encodes CASSGGYGYTF. The chain has TRBV9 and TRBJ1-2; D not resolved. The length of the CDR3 is 11 residues. Trimming pared 3 bases from V and 4 bases from J, leaving 4 bases between. Germline loops: CDR1 SGDLS, CDR2 YYNGEE.

The rearrangement uses TRBV19 and TRBJ2-7; weak D call: TRBD2 (6 bases). The germline gives CDR1 LNHDA, CDR2 SQIVND (reference sequence). The CDR3 runs 12 residues. Trimming left V 6 bases short and J 3 bases short, with 9 bases between. The CDR3 DNA sequence: TGTGCCAGTAGCAGGGACTTCTACGAGCAGTACTTC. Amino acid sequence: CASSRDFYEQYF.

Comments on this clone: Additional DNA sequences in this sample encode the identical CDR3. The chain recombines TRBV6-4 with TRBJ1-2; D remains unclear. The CDR3 is 12 residues long. Germline V gene lookup returns CDR1 MRHNA and CDR2 SNTAGT. With 6 bases removed from V and 9 bases from J, the gap between germline ends came to 14 bases. The CDR3 region is CASRSGVSCYTF. The CDR3 DNA follows: TGTGCCAGCAGAAGTGGCGTTAGTTGCTACACCTTC.

This clone was counted a few times. V gene TRBV7-8 combines with J gene TRBJ2-7, with 8 bases that match TRBD1. Trimming cost V 2 bases and J 2 bases; bases outside gene matches: 2. The CDR3 has 14 residues. From germline, CDR1 is SGHVS and CDR2 FQNEAQ. The DNA of the CDR3 is TGTGCCAGCAGCTTATCACAGGGGGCCTACGAGCAGTACTTC. It specifies CASSLSQGAYEQYF. The entire variable domain, with the rest obtained from reference TRBV7-8 and TRBJ2-7, is as follows: GAGVSQSPRYKVAKRGQDVALRCDPISGHVSLFWYQQALGQGPEFLTYFQNEAQLDKSGLPSDRFFAERPEGSVSTLKIQRTQQEDSAVYLCASSLSQGAYEQYFGPGTRLTVT.

The chain links TRBV27 to TRBJ1-4, with D hard to call. V lost 5 bases, J lost 0 bases, and 13 bases lay in between. This CDR3 is built from 16 residues. Germline V gives CDR1 MNHEY, CDR2 SMNVEV (reference sequence). The CDR3 DNA follows: TGTGCCAGCAGTCCTGCGACCTGGGCAACTAATGAAAAACTGTTTTTT. Its translation is CASSPATWATNEKLFF.

This clone was detected only once. V gene TRBV9 combines with J gene TRBJ2-7; 10 positions agree with TRBD2. Germline V CDR1 and CDR2: SGDLS, YYNGEE. The CDR3 has 14 residues. After removal of 0 bases from V and 3 bases from J, the junction contained 0 bases not matched to a gene. The CDR3: CASSVGTSGYEQYF. CDR3 bases: TGTGCCAGCAGCGTAGGGACTAGCGGCTACGAGCAGTACTTC.

The CDR3 DNA reads as TGCGCCAGCAGCTTCGAGCCGGGACTTAGGTCTGGAAACACCATATATTTT. Amino acid sequence: CASSFEPGLRSGNTIYF. The chain recombines TRBV5-1 with TRBJ1-3; possibly TRBD1 for D (5 bases). CDR3 length: 17 residues. Between the trimmed V and J ends, which lost 2 bases and 1 base, there was a span of 16 bases. CDR1 SGHRS and CDR2 YFSETQ come from the germline V gene.

The chain couples TRBV7-9 to TRBJ2-1; 10 bases are a match to TRBD2. The junction had 6 bases not matched to a gene; V was cut back by 5 bases and J by 14 bases. Germline CDR1 SEHNR, CDR2 FQNEAQ (reference sequence). The CDR3 spans 12 residues. CDR3 sequence reads: CASSPTSGEEFF. The CDR3, as DNA: TGTGCCAGCAGCCCAACTAGCGGGGAGGAGTTCTTC.

The chain recombines TRBV29-1 with TRBJ1-1, with 9 bases matching TRBD1. The germline CDR1 and CDR2 sequences are SQVTM and ANQGSEA. The CDR3 runs to 15 residues. Trimming removed 2 bases from V and 7 bases from J; junction bases left unmatched: 11. CDR3: CSVEFLGTGIGEAFF. For the CDR3, the DNA is TGCAGCGTTGAATTCCTGGGGACAGGGATCGGTGAAGCTTTCTTT.

V usage is TRBV19 and J usage is TRBJ2-5; D gene ambiguous. CDR3 length equals 13 residues. Trimming took 3 bases from V and 1 from J, leaving 6 bases between them. The germline gives CDR1 LNHDA, CDR2 SQIVND (reference sequence). CDR3 bases: TGTGCCAGTAGTATCGGGCTCCAAGAGACCCAGTACTTC. It codes for CASSIGLQETQYF.

The CDR3 region has the DNA TGTGCCGGCACATTAAAGGACAAAGAGGTATACGAGCAGTACTTC. It is translated as CAGTLKDKEVYEQYF. The chain carries TRBV30 and TRBJ2-7; tentative D call: TRBD1 (5 bases). This CDR3 contains 15 residues. V lost 8 bases to trimming and J lost 4 bases, with 24 bases between them. The germline gives CDR1 GTSNPN, CDR2 SVGIG (reference sequence).

V gene TRBV5-4 combines with J gene TRBJ1-6, with no clear D. The CDR3 loop spans 14 amino acids. From germline, CDR1 is SGHNT and CDR2 YYREEE (reference sequence). Trimming pared 0 bases from V and 8 bases from J, leaving 9 bases between. DNA for the CDR3: TGTGCCAGCAGCTTGGGAGGGTCACATTCACCCCTCCACTTT. Amino acids: CASSLGGSHSPLHF.